These 10 T cell receptor beta chains came from one sample sequenced in a study of T cell changes during pregnancy in multiple sclerosis. Measured with immunoSEQ multiplex PCR; TCRdb has only the in-frame clones, and not every one. Seen here are tens of thousands of clones, about nine tenths observed once, and the top ten hold roughly an eighth. The specimen comprised CD8+ T cells from peripheral blood mononuclear cells, sampled in the first trimester of pregnancy. These receptors originate from a female donor with multiple sclerosis, enrolled in a pregnancy study.

The J gene is TRBJ1-5, the V gene TRBV2; 8 nucleotides match TRBD1. Germline V gene lookup returns CDR1 SNHLY and CDR2 FYNNEI. CDR3 length equals 14 residues. V lost 4 bases, J lost 3 bases, and 2 bases stayed unmatched. CDR3 loop: CASSGQGFNQPQHF. The CDR3, as DNA: TGTGCCAGCAGTGGACAGGGGTTCAATCAGCCCCAGCATTTT. The variable domain in full, with the rest retrieved from reference TRBV2 and TRBJ1-5, is EPEVTQTPSHQVTQMGQEVILRCVPISNHLYFYWYRQILGQKVEFLVSFYNNEISEKSEIFDDQFSVERPDGSNFTLKIRSTKLEDSAMYFCASSGQGFNQPQHFGDGTRLSIL.

The chain uses TRBV5-1 and TRBJ2-5; 10 bases map to TRBD2. V lost 4 bases and J lost 5; bases outside the gene matches: 11. Germline lookup yields CDR1 SGHRS and CDR2 YFSETQ. This CDR3 is built from 16 residues. The CDR3 region is CASSPEPGLASETQYF. The CDR3 bases are TGCGCCAGCAGCCCGGAACCGGGACTAGCGTCGGAGACCCAGTACTTC. The full variable domain, with the rest looked up from reference TRBV5-1 and TRBJ2-5, is KAGVTQTPRYLIKTRGQQVTLSCSPISGHRSVSWYQQTPGQGLQFLFEYFSETQRNKGNFPGRFSGRQFSNSRSEMNVSTLELGDSALYLCASSPEPGLASETQYFGPGTRLLVL.

The chain recombines TRBV6-5 with TRBJ2-2; D gene ambiguous. The CDR3 is made up of 14 amino acids. Germline V CDR1 and CDR2: MNHEY, SVGAGI. Between the trimmed V and J ends, which lost 0 bases and 7 bases, there was a span of 9 bases. CDR3: CASSYSSVGGELFF. In DNA, the CDR3 is TGTGCCAGCAGTTACTCAAGCGTTGGCGGGGAGCTGTTTTTT.

The chain carries TRBV29-1 and TRBJ2-7; 11 nucleotides agree with TRBD1. The germline CDR1 and CDR2 sequences are SQVTM and ANQGSEA. Trimming at V came to 5 bases and at J to 2 bases, leaving 8 bases not matched to a gene. The CDR3 is made up of 15 amino acids. Here the CDR3 DNA reads TGCAGCGTTTCTCCTGGACAGGGGGCAACCTACGAGCAGTACTTC. This translates into CSVSPGQGATYEQYF.

The chain recombines TRBV5-6 with TRBJ2-3, with D possibly being TRBD2 (6 bases). Germline V gene data show CDR1 as SGHDT and CDR2 as YYEEEE. The CDR3 consists of 14 residues. Trimming cost V 3 bases and J 2 bases, with 10 bases left between them. The CDR3, as DNA: TGTGCCAGCAGCTCGGGACTCACCACAGATACGCAGTATTTT. It specifies CASSSGLTTDTQYF.

V is TRBV5-1 and J is TRBJ1-2, with a possible D match to TRBD1 (6 bases). Germline-derived CDR1 and CDR2 are SGHRS and YFSETQ. Trimming pared 4 bases from V and 13 bases from J, leaving 11 bases between. CDR3 length: 10 amino acids. CDR3 sequence reads: CASSGDTPTF. The CDR3 bases are TGCGCCAGCAGCGGGGACACCCCCACCTTC.

This clone was seen only once. The chain is built from TRBV6-4 and TRBJ2-1; no definite D call. Germline V gene sequence: CDR1 MRHNA, CDR2 SNTAGT. V was shortened by 2 bases and J by 0 bases, with 11 bases between the two germline ends. The CDR3 sequence is 16 residues long. The CDR3 region is CASSDEERSSYNEQFF. The CDR3 DNA is TGTGCCAGCAGTGACGAAGAGAGGAGCTCCTACAATGAGCAGTTCTTC.

The sample holds one count of this clone. The rearrangement joins TRBV7-9 to TRBJ2-7; tentatively, D is TRBD2 (5 bases). Trimming shortened V by 5 bases and J by 2 bases, and 25 bases separated the two germline ends. This CDR3 contains 18 residues. CDR1 is SEHNR, CDR2 FQNEAQ, per germline (reference sequence). CDR3 in DNA: TGTGCCAGCAGCACCAGCCTAGCCCGCGCAGACAAAACCTACGAGCAGTACTTC. It specifies CASSTSLARADKTYEQYF.

The rearrangement uses TRBV7-6 and TRBJ2-2; no clear D. Germline V gene sequence: CDR1 SGHVS, CDR2 FNYEAQ. V was clipped by 5 bases and J by 4 bases, with 11 bases between them. The CDR3 sequence is 14 residues long. This CDR3 is CASSQDLRTGELFF. CDR3 bases: TGTGCCAGCAGCCAAGACTTGCGCACCGGGGAGCTGTTTTTT. Variable domain in full (rest from reference TRBV7-6 and TRBJ2-2): GAGVSQSPRYKVTKRGQDVALRCDPISGHVSLYWYRQALGQGPEFLTYFNYEAQQDKSGLPNDRFSAERPEGSISTLTIQRTEQRDSAMYRCASSQDLRTGELFFGEGSRLTVL.

CDR3 region: CASSGPRGLTQFF. The DNA for the CDR3 is TGTGCCAGCAGCGGGCCTCGGGGACTCACGCAGTTCTTC. The chain carries TRBV11-2 and TRBJ2-1; TRBD2 might be the D (6 bases). Trimming removed 5 bases at V and 12 bases at J, with 17 bases between. This CDR3 region has 13 residues. CDR1 and CDR2 (germline): SGHAT, FQNNGV. Filled out from reference TRBV11-2 and TRBJ2-1, the complete variable domain reads EAGVAQSPRYKIIEKRQSVAFWCNPISGHATLYWYQQILGQGPKLLIQFQNNGVVDDSQLPKDRFSAERLKGVDSTLKIQPAKLEDSAVYLCASSGPRGLTQFFGPGTRLTVL.